Each of the 18 T cell receptor beta chains below was sequenced from the same sample in a study of blood T cell repertoires in COVID-19. Libraries were prepared by immunoSEQ multiplex PCR; TCRdb keeps only in-frame clonotypes and omits some of them. The sample gives roughly 60,000 clones, approximately 77% of which show up once; roughly 4.9% is in the top ten. Specimen: peripheral blood. The origin of the receptors is a woman between 65 and 79 years old with COVID-19, enrolled during active disease.

Judged by abundance, this clone is medium-sized. This chain joins TRBV21-1 and TRBJ1-1. TRBV21-1 is marked as a pseudogene. The CDR3 loop spans 12 amino acids. The CDR3 nucleotides are TGTGCCAGCAGCAAACGGGGTACTGAAGCTTTCTTT. Translation gives CASSKRGTEAFF.

The CDR3 loop reads CASSRAENQPQHF. In DNA, the CDR3 is TGTGCCAGCAGCCGTGCGGAGAATCAGCCCCAGCATTTT. The V and J genes are TRBV2 and TRBJ1-5; no reliable D call. V was clipped by 6 bases and J by 4 bases, with 10 bases between them. The germline V gene encodes CDR1 SNHLY and CDR2 FYNNEI. The CDR3 is 13 amino acids.

This chain connects TRBV19 to TRBJ2-7; 11 positions agree with TRBD1. The ends lost 4 bases at V and 0 bases at J; junction bases unmatched: 5. The CDR3 extends over 16 amino acids. Germline CDR1 is LNHDA and CDR2 is SQIVND (reference sequence). The CDR3 DNA is TGTGCCAGTAGTACGCCCGGGACAGGGGGCTCCTACGAGCAGTACTTC. This codes for CASSTPGTGGSYEQYF.

J is TRBJ1-3 and V is TRBV29-1, with no clear D. Germline V gene data show CDR1 as SQVTM and CDR2 as ANQGSEA. The germline V and J ends were trimmed by 4 bases and 2 bases, with 18 bases remaining between them. The CDR3 extends over 16 amino acids. The CDR3 nucleotides read TGCAGCGTTGCTGATGGGCAGCCCGCTACTGGAAACACCATATATTTT. This gives the protein CSVADGQPATGNTIYF.

This clone was counted a few times. This rearrangement joins TRBV19 to TRBJ1-2; D not certain. Germline-derived CDR1 and CDR2 are LNHDA and SQIVND (reference sequence). This CDR3 contains 14 residues. The V and J ends lost 3 bases and 3 bases respectively, with 11 bases between them. CDR3 amino acids: CASSIYTEDYGYTF. DNA for the CDR3: TGTGCCAGTAGTATCTACACGGAGGACTATGGCTACACCTTC.

This clone was recorded at least ten times. The chain links TRBV2 to TRBJ1-2; TRBD1 matches 7 bases. CDR3 length: 16 amino acids. In germline, CDR1 is SNHLY, CDR2 FYNNEI. Trimming took 4 bases from V and 3 from J; bases not matched to a gene: 11. CDR3 amino acids: CASSGITGTVYYGYTF. The CDR3 DNA sequence: TGTGCCAGCAGTGGAATAACCGGGACAGTTTACTATGGCTACACCTTC.

This clone was seen a handful of times. The gene calls are TRBV10-3 and TRBJ2-7; 9 nucleotides align to TRBD1. In germline, CDR1 is ENHRY, CDR2 SYGVKD. The junction had 3 bases not matched to a gene; V was cut back by 8 bases and J by 4 bases. This CDR3 is built from 12 residues. Here the CDR3 DNA reads TGTGCCATCGGGGACAGGGAATACGAGCAGTACGTC. This encodes CAIGDREYEQYV.

The rearrangement links TRBV2 to TRBJ2-3, with a weak D call TRBD2 (6 bases). This CDR3 spans 14 amino acids. Per the germline V gene, CDR1 is SNHLY and CDR2 is FYNNEI. Trimming took 3 bases from V and 10 from J, leaving 17 bases between them. The DNA for the CDR3 is TGTGCCAGCAGTGAGGGACTTCTGGGCCGGGCGCAGTATTTT. Translating gives CASSEGLLGRAQYF.

The chain recombines TRBV2 with TRBJ1-5; D remains ambiguous. Trimming took off 10 bases at V and 6 bases at J, with 16 bases between the two ends. CDR3 length equals 13 residues. Germline CDR1 and CDR2: SNHLY and FYNNEI. CDR3 sequence reads: CATSLQFGQPQHF. CDR3 sequence (DNA): TGTGCCACCTCATTACAGTTCGGTCAGCCCCAGCATTTT.

V is TRBV27 and J is TRBJ1-6; weak D call: TRBD1 (6 bases). This CDR3 is built from 15 residues. Trimming pared 5 bases from V and 4 bases from J, leaving 12 bases between. Per the germline V gene, CDR1 is MNHEY and CDR2 is SMNVEV (reference sequence). The CDR3 region has the DNA TGTGCCAGCAGTACCGCAGGGGAGTATAATTCACCCCTCCACTTT. Amino acid sequence: CASSTAGEYNSPLHF.

The chain combines TRBV7-2 with TRBJ1-5; TRBD1 is a possible D gene (6 bases). The ends were cut back, 2 bases at V and 11 bases at J, with 19 bases in the middle. The CDR3 runs to 15 residues. The germline gives CDR1 SGHTA, CDR2 FQGNSA. This chain's CDR3 is CASSLRGGPQTSQHF. As DNA, the CDR3 is TGTGCCAGCAGCTTAAGGGGGGGCCCCCAGACGTCCCAGCATTTT.

V gene TRBV7-2 combines with J gene TRBJ1-2; a possible D gene is TRBD1 (5 bases). Germline V gene lookup returns CDR1 SGHTA and CDR2 FQGNSA. This CDR3 comprises 14 residues. The ends were cut back, 5 bases at V and 7 bases at J, with 17 bases in the middle. The CDR3: CASSPPVGGTGYTF. As DNA, the CDR3 is TGTGCCAGCAGCCCACCTGTGGGGGGAACTGGCTACACCTTC.

V is TRBV11-3 and J is TRBJ2-7; a weak D match, TRBD1 (5 bases). V lost 4 bases and J 6 bases, leaving 13 bases between the germline ends. CDR1 is SGHNT and CDR2 is YENEEA in the germline V gene. This CDR3 contains 13 residues. In DNA, the CDR3 is TGTGCCAGCAGCTGGGGCCCGCTTAGCGAGCAGTACTTC. Residues: CASSWGPLSEQYF.

The gene calls are TRBV11-2 and TRBJ1-2; 9 nucleotides line up with TRBD1. This CDR3 has 16 residues. The V gene's germline CDR1 is SGHAT and CDR2 FQNNGV. The V segment lost 5 bases and the J segment 5 bases; nucleotides outside the gene matches: 12. The CDR3 sequence: CASSVTGGLGMYGYTF. Written as DNA, the CDR3 is TGTGCCAGCAGCGTGACAGGGGGTTTGGGAATGTATGGCTACACCTTC.

A few counts support this clone. DNA of the CDR3: TGTGCCAGCAGCTTCCGGTTTGGGGCACGTGCAACTAATGAAAAACTGTTTTTT. It specifies CASSFRFGARATNEKLFF. The chain uses TRBV5-4 and TRBJ1-4, with a possible D match to TRBD1 (5 bases). The germline V and J ends were trimmed by 2 bases and 0 bases, with 17 bases remaining between them. The germline V gene has CDR1 SGHNT and CDR2 YYREEE (reference sequence). This CDR3 region has 18 residues.

The chain combines TRBV12-3 or TRBV12-4 with TRBJ1-5; D gene unclear. With 6 bases removed from V and 6 bases from J, the gap between germline ends came to 12 bases. The CDR3 runs to 13 residues. The CDR3 nucleotides are TGTGCCAGCAGCCCGCGAGGGTCTCAGCCCCAGCATTTT. Protein: CASSPRGSQPQHF.

V and J are TRBV5-4 and TRBJ2-5; unclear D gene. Germline values: CDR1 SGHNT, CDR2 YYREEE (reference sequence). Between the trimmed V and J ends, which lost 2 bases and 1 base, there was a span of 9 bases. CDR3 length equals 14 residues. The DNA for the CDR3 is TGTGCCAGCAGCTTCTTGGTGGCCCAAGAGACCCAGTACTTC. Protein product: CASSFLVAQETQYF.

This clone was seen a handful of times. The chain employs TRBV7-3 and TRBJ2-2; 8 nucleotides agree with TRBD1. The CDR3 length is 12 residues. J lost 11 bases, V lost 5 bases, and 4 bases had no gene match. The germline V gene encodes CDR1 SGHTA and CDR2 FQGTGA. The CDR3: CASSPTGVELFF. The CDR3 DNA is TGTGCCAGCAGCCCGACAGGGGTTGAGCTGTTTTTT. Variable domain in full (rest from reference TRBV7-3 and TRBJ2-2): GAGVSQTPSNKVTEKGKYVELRCDPISGHTALYWYRQSLGQGPEFLIYFQGTGAADDSGLPNDRFFAVRPEGSVSTLKIQRTERGDSAVYLCASSPTGVELFFGEGSRLTVL.